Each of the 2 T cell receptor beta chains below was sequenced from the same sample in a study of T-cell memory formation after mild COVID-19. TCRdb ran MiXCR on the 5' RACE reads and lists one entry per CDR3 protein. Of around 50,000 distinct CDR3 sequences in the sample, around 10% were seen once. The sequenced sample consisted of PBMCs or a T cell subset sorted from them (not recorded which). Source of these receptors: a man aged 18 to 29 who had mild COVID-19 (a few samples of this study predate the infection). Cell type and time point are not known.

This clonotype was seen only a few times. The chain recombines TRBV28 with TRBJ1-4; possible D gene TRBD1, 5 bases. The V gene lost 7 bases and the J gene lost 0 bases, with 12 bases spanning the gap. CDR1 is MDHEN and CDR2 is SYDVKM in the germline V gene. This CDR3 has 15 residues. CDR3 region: CASTIGTATNEKLFF. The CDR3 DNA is TGTGCCAGCACTATAGGGACTGCAACTAATGAAAAACTGTTTTTT.

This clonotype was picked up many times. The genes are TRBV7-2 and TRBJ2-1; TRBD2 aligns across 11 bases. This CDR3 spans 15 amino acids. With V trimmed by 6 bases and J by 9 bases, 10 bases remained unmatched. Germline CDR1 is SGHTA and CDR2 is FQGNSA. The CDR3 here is CASSFNSGGGGEQFF. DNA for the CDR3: TGTGCCAGCAGTTTCAATAGCGGGGGGGGCGGTGAGCAGTTCTTC.